This TCR beta chain was recovered during a study of regulatory T cells in long-lasting Graves disease. The sample holds many counts of this clonotype. Time point specified: persistent/refractory GD, antithyroid drugs over 5 years with positive TRAb. Construction of the TCR library relied on RNA isolated from PBMCs. Patients came from an endocrinology department in Xi'an, China. CDR3 regions were amplified by Arm-PCR using iRepertoire HTBI primers to build TCR beta libraries. TCRdb reprocessed the multiplex PCR reads with MiXCR, giving one entry per CDR3 protein. The repertoire has around 450,000 distinct CDR3 sequences, 20% to 25% of them found once; the top ten carry 7.1%. The ends lost 8 bases at V and 3 bases at J; junction bases unmatched: 6. The V gene's germline CDR1 is ENHRY and CDR2 SYGVKD. The CDR3 length is 13 residues.

The chain employs TRBV10-3 and TRBJ1-2; 7 bases are shared with TRBD1. Sequences were derived from peripheral blood mononuclear cells (PBMCs), sampled when the disease was refractory, from a patient treated with antithyroid drugs. The sequence came from a female donor with Graves disease. As DNA, the CDR3 is TGTGCCATCGGAGACGACAGGGACTATGGCTACACCTTC. It yields the protein CAIGDDRDYGYTF.